These T cell receptor beta chains were read from a single sample in a study of technical replicates of blood from a few donors. The protocol was immunoSEQ multiplex PCR, while the TCRdb copy is restricted to in-frame clones and leaves out a portion. The sample carries about 81,000 clones, approximately 96% recorded once. Sequenced: T cells isolated from PBMCs. The receptors originated from a human donor in good health. The CDR3 runs from the conserved cysteine through the conserved F or W. A D gene is named only where the DNA matches it firmly. A row's size may be missing; if present it is once, few, many or a size class.

TRBV5-4	-	-	TRBJ1-2	CASSPTGLGGYTF	TGTGCCAGCAGCCCTACAGGGTTGGGCGGCTACACCTTC
TRBV5-1	-	-	TRBJ1-1	CASSLSSIKNTEAFF	TGCGCCAGCAGCTTGTCTAGCATAAAGAACACTGAAGCTTTCTTT
TRBV5-1	once	TRBD2	TRBJ2-7	CASSLAWDYAYEQYF	TGCGCCAGCAGCTTGGCCTGGGACTATGCCTACGAGCAGTACTTC
TRBV7-2	-	-	TRBJ1-1	CASSLDLYRELPNTEAFF	TGTGCCAGCAGCTTAGATCTTTACCGGGAGCTACCGAACACTGAAGCTTTCTTT
TRBV4-1	-	TRBD1	TRBJ2-3	CASSQYPGQGTQYF	TGCGCCAGCAGCCAATATCCGGGACAGGGGACGCAGTATTTT
TRBV5-6	-	-	TRBJ2-7	CASSLGQAAYEQYF	TGTGCCAGCAGCTTGGGGCAGGCCGCCTACGAGCAGTACTTC
TRBV7-6	-	TRBD2	TRBJ2-3	CASSLVLAGRYTDTQYF	TGTGCCAGCAGCTTAGTACTAGCGGGACGGTACACAGATACGCAGTATTTT
TRBV5-4	-	-	TRBJ2-1	CASSGSGTYNEQFF	TGTGCCAGCAGCGGGAGCGGCACCTACAATGAGCAGTTCTTC
TRBV19	-	TRBD1	TRBJ2-7	CASSWTGGYEQYF	TGTGCCAGTAGTTGGACAGGGGGCTACGAGCAGTACTTC
TRBV11-2	-	-	TRBJ2-7	CASSFSVGYEQYF	TGTGCCAGCAGCTTTAGCGTAGGGTACGAGCAGTACTTC
TRBV6-5	-	TRBD1	TRBJ1-1	CASSYLGQGLTEAFF	TGTGCCAGCAGTTACTTAGGACAGGGGCTCACTGAAGCTTTCTTT
TRBV30	-	-	TRBJ1-2	CAWSSGDRGYTF	TGTGCCTGGAGTTCAGGGGATAGAGGCTACACCTTC
TRBV19	once	TRBD1	TRBJ1-2	CASTPDRVGTYGYTF	TGTGCCAGTACACCTGACAGGGTTGGTACCTATGGCTACACCTTC
TRBV7-3	-	-	TRBJ1-2	CASRSGQSYYGYTF	TGTGCCAGCAGATCTGGACAGTCCTACTATGGCTACACCTTC
TRBV25-1	once	TRBD2	TRBJ2-3	CASSDRTSVTDTQYF	TGTGCCAGCAGTGACCGTACTAGCGTCACAGATACGCAGTATTTT
TRBV6-6	-	TRBD2	TRBJ2-3	CASSRRTSLTDTQYF	TGTGCCAGCAGTAGAAGGACTAGCCTCACAGATACGCAGTATTTT
TRBV4-3	-	-	TRBJ2-5	CASSDQYQETQYF	TGCGCCAGCAGCGATCAGTACCAAGAGACCCAGTACTTC
TRBV9	-	-	TRBJ2-5	CASSVGPPSEETQYF	TGTGCCAGCAGCGTAGGACCCCCTAGCGAAGAGACCCAGTACTTC
TRBV2	-	-	TRBJ1-5	CASNPGMNQPQHF	TGTGCCAGCAATCCGGGGATGAATCAGCCCCAGCATTTT
TRBV18	once	TRBD2	TRBJ2-1	CASSLTTLAEPNEQFF	TGTGCCAGCTCACTAACAACACTAGCGGAACCCAATGAGCAGTTCTTC
TRBV7-9	-	-	TRBJ1-1	CASSPRGTVTNTEAFF	TGTGCCAGCAGCCCCAGGGGCACAGTCACGAACACTGAAGCTTTCTTT
TRBV7-9	-	-	TRBJ1-1	CASSLTVAEAFF	TGTGCCAGCAGCTTAACGGTTGCCGAAGCTTTCTTT
TRBV6-5	-	-	TRBJ1-2	CAVNDSPYNYGYTF	TGTGCCGTCAACGACAGCCCCTATAACTATGGCTACACCTTC
TRBV19	once	TRBD1	TRBJ1-1	CASSTRDRNTEAFF	TGTGCCAGTAGTACCCGGGACAGGAACACTGAAGCTTTCTTT
TRBV5-1	-	-	TRBJ1-2	CASSLKLRPRLINYGYTF	TGCGCCAGCAGCTTGAAGCTCCGGCCGAGACTAATTAACTATGGCTACACCTTC
TRBV25-1	-	TRBD1	TRBJ1-2	CASSAGQSLYYGYTF	TGTGCCAGCAGTGCGGGACAGAGTTTATACTATGGCTACACCTTC
TRBV27	-	TRBD2	TRBJ2-7	CASSTSGTYEQYF	TGTGCCAGCAGTACCAGCGGGACGTACGAGCAGTACTTC
TRBV7-9	-	TRBD1	TRBJ1-3	CASSLDRGLSGNTIYF	TGTGCCAGCAGCCTGGACAGGGGGCTCTCTGGAAACACCATATATTTT
TRBV2	-	-	TRBJ2-1	CASSAQGKSYNEQFF	TGTGCCAGCAGTGCACAGGGTAAGTCCTACAATGAGCAGTTCTTC
TRBV27	-	TRBD1	TRBJ1-1	CASSLFPTGDTEAFF	TGTGCCAGCAGTTTATTTCCGACAGGGGACACTGAAGCTTTCTTT
TRBV15	-	TRBD2	TRBJ2-7	CATSRLTGGPEEQYF	TGTGCCACCAGCAGATTGACGGGGGGTCCGGAGGAGCAGTACTTC
TRBV6-1	-	-	TRBJ2-7	CASSETGGFTSYEQYF	TGTGCCAGCAGTGAGACAGGCGGATTCACCTCCTACGAGCAGTACTTC
TRBV5-4	-	-	TRBJ2-7	CASSLDLDYEQYF	TGTGCCAGCAGCTTGGACTTAGACTACGAGCAGTACTTC
TRBV6-1	-	-	TRBJ2-7	CASSDVYSLYEQYF	TGTGCCAGCAGTGATGTATACAGTCTCTACGAGCAGTACTTC
TRBV7-9	-	-	TRBJ2-3	CASCQALTDTQYF	TGTGCCAGCTGTCAGGCTTTGACAGATACGCAGTATTTT
TRBV4-1	once	TRBD1	TRBJ2-7	CASSQGILDRAYEQYF	TGCGCCAGCAGCCAAGGAATCTTGGACAGGGCCTACGAGCAGTACTTC
TRBV5-1	-	-	TRBJ2-1	CASSKDTSYNEQFF	TGCGCCAGCAGCAAGGACACATCCTACAATGAGCAGTTCTTC
TRBV23-1	once	-	TRBJ2-3	CASSQSAPMEESGSTDTQYF	TGCGCCAGCAGTCAATCGGCCCCGATGGAGGAGAGCGGGAGCACAGATACGCAGTATTTT
TRBV7-3	-	-	TRBJ2-1	CASSSRTGSSYNEQFF	TGTGCCAGCAGCTCCCGGACTGGGAGCTCCTACAATGAGCAGTTCTTC
TRBV11-2	-	-	TRBJ2-1	CASSPPWANEQFF	TGTGCCAGCAGCCCACCTTGGGCCAATGAGCAGTTCTTC
TRBV10-3	-	TRBD1	TRBJ1-4	CAISERPGQGNEKLFF	TGTGCCATCAGTGAGAGGCCGGGACAGGGTAATGAAAAACTGTTTTTT
TRBV18	-	TRBD2	TRBJ2-1	CASSPLAGVVNEQFF	TGTGCCAGCTCTCCGCTAGCGGGAGTAGTCAATGAGCAGTTCTTC
TRBV4-3	-	TRBD1	TRBJ1-5	CASSQTQGAHQPQHF	TGCGCCAGCAGCCAGACACAGGGGGCCCATCAGCCCCAGCATTTT
TRBV11-3	-	-	TRBJ2-3	CASSLDLGADTQYF	TGTGCCAGCAGCTTAGATTTAGGGGCAGATACGCAGTATTTT
TRBV4-3	-	-	TRBJ2-2	CASSQDWGKGELFF	TGCGCCAGCAGCCAAGATTGGGGCAAAGGGGAGCTGTTTTTT
TRBV5-1	-	TRBD2	TRBJ2-1	CASSSLAGSSYNEQFF	TGCGCCAGCAGTTCCTTAGCGGGGAGCTCCTACAATGAGCAGTTCTTC